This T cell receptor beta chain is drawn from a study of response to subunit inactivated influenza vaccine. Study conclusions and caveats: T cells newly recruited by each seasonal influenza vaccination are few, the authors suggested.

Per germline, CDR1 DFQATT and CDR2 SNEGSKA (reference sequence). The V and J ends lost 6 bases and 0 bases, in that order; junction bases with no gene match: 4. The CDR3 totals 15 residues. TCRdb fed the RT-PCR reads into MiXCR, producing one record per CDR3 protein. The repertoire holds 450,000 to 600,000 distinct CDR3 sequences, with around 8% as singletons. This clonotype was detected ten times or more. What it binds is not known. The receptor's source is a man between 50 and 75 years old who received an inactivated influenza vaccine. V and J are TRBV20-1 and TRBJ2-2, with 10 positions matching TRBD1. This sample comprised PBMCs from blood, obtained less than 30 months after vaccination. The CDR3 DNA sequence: TGCAGTGCATCTGGACAGGGGGCGAACACCGGGGAGCTGTTTTTT. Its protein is CSASGQGANTGELFF.